The TCR beta chain described here comes from a study of beta chain bispecific antibodies for T cell cancers. Study-level background: HPB-ALL carried surface TRBV5-5, while Jurkat carried TRBV12-3. Study-wide findings and caveats: In these mixed samples, most targeted TRBV reads derived from the leukemia cell line.

Blood mononuclear cells were expanded for approximately 3 days using either OKT3 anti-CD3 antibody or CD3/CD28 beads. IL-2 (roughly 97 IU/ml) and IL-7 (approximately 5.1 ng/ml) supported the T cell cultures. Bispecific antibody was added to 5 x 10^4 or so normal T cells and 5 x 10^4 or so target cells. One entry per CDR3 protein, called by TCRdb with MiXCR from the 5' RACE reads. The repertoire has some 21,000 distinct CDR3 sequences, approximately 2.4% of them found once; the top ten carry approximately 30%. This clonotype was detected many times. Its target is not known. The CDR3 consists of 16 residues. The junction had 7 bases not matched to a gene; V was cut back by 4 bases and J by 3 bases. Germline-derived CDR1 and CDR2 are KGHDR and SFDVKD.

The chain couples TRBV24-1 to TRBJ2-1, with 8 positions matching TRBD1. Material for sequencing was healthy donor T cells cultured with leukemia cells. The receptor was isolated from a human donor in good health. Some clones in this sample may be carry-over from other donors' samples. The CDR3: CATSDQGARNYNEQFF. CDR3 sequence (DNA): TGTGCCACCAGTGACCAGGGGGCCAGGAACTACAATGAGCAGTTCTTC.